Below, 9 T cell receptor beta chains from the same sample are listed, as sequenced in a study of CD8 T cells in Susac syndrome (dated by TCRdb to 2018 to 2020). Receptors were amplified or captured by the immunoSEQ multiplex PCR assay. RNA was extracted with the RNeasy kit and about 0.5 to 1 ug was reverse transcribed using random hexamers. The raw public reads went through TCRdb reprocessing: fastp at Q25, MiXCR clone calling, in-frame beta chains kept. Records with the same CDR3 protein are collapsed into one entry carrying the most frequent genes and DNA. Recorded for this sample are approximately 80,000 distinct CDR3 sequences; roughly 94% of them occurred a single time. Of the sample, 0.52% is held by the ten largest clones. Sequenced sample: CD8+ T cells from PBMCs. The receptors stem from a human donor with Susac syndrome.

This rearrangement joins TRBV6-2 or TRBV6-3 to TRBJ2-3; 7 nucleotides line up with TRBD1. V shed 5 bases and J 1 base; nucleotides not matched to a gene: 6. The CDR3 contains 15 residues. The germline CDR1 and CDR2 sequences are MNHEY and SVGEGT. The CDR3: CASSRTGARTDTQYF. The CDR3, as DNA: TGTGCCAGCAGTCGAACAGGGGCCCGCACAGATACGCAGTATTTT.

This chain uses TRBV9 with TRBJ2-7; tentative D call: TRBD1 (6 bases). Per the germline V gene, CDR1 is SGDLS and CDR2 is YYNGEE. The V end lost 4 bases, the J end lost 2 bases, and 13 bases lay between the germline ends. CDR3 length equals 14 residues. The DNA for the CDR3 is TGTGCCAGCAGCCCCGGACAGTCAACCTACGAGCAGTACTTC. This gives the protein CASSPGQSTYEQYF.

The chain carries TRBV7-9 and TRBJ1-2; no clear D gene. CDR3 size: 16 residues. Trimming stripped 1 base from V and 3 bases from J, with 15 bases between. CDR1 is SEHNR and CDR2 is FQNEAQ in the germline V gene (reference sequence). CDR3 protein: CASSLEDFGRDYGYTF. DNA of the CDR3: TGTGCCAGCAGCTTAGAGGACTTCGGTAGGGACTATGGCTACACCTTC.

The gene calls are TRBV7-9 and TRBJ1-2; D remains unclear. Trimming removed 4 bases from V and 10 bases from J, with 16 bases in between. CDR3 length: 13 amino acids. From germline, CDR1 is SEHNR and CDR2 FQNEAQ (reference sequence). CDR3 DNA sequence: TGTGCCAGCAGCTACGGAGGGAACAGCTTCTACACCTTC. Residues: CASSYGGNSFYTF.

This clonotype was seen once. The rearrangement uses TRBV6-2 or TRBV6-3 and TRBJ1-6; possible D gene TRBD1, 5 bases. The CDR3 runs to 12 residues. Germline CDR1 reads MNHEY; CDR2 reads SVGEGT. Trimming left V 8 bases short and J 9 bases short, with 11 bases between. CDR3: CASGLGASPLHF. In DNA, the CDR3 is TGTGCCAGCGGATTAGGGGCTTCACCCCTCCACTTT.

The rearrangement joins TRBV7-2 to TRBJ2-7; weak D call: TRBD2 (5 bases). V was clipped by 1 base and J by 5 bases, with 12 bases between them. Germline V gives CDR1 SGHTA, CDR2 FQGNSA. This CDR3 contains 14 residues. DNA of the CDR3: TGTGCCAGCAGCTTAGTAGTAGCGATCGACGAGCAGTACTTC. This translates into CASSLVVAIDEQYF.

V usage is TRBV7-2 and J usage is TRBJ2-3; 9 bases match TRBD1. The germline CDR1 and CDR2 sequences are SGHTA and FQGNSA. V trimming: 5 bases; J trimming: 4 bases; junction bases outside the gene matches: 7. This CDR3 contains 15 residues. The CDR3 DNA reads TGTGCCAGCAGCCCCGGGGACAGGGCGCCAGATACGCAGTATTTT. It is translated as CASSPGDRAPDTQYF.

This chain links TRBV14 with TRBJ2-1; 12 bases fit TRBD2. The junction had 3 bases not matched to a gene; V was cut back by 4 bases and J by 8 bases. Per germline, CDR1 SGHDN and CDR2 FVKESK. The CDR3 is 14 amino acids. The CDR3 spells CASSPLAGGDEQFF. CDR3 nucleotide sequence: TGTGCCAGCAGCCCTCTAGCGGGAGGGGATGAGCAGTTCTTC.

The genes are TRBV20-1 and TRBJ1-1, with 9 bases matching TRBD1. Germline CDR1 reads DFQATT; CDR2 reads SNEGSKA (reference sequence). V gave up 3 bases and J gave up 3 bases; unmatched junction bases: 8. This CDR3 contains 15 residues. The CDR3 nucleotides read TGCAGTGCTAGGGGAACAGGGGGCGGGGACACTGAAGCTTTCTTT. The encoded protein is CSARGTGGGDTEAFF.